The T cell receptor (beta chain) described here comes from a study of shared clonotypes between healthy human individuals (dated by TCRdb to 2020 to 2022). About the study as a whole: A few men and a couple of women, aged 18 to 49 years, made up the cohort. Per donor, three plates each were used for CD4 naive and CD4 memory, two for CD8 naive, and one for CD8 memory. To estimate repertoire size and how much clonotypes are shared between individuals, the study performed deep sequencing of blood TCR repertoires from a few healthy adults. Libraries were prepared and TCR repertoires were sequenced by different laboratories using diverse techniques, in order to increase sequencing depth and limit assay-specific biases. Each donor's leukapheresis produced roughly between roughly 0.94 and 9.5 billion PBMCs. What the work shows at the level of the full study, not this receptor alone: The small number of donors limited the genetic and exposure-history diversity represented. Compared with non-shared clonotypes, the clonotypes found in all four sorted-subset donors had higher generation probabilities. Based on pairwise subsampling, the degree of clonotype sharing among donors was expected to be affected by sequencing depth. Sharing across a handful of donors was observed for roughly 5.4% of naive CD4, less than 4% of naive CD8, over 2% of memory CD4, and roughly 0.4% of memory CD8 clonotypes. Sampling was limited to blood, and TCR repertoires in tissue likely differ from TCR repertoires in blood. Incomplete sequencing was indicated by rarefaction of sorted-subset datasets, despite the large sequencing depth. Naive subsets generally had larger estimated clonotype richness than memory subsets.

Donors were healthy HIV-negative adults with no recently reported acute infections or vaccinations. Every donor was a Caucasian adult residing in Nashville, Tennessee, USA. CD4+ T cells were enriched through magnetic negative selection, after which naive cells were positively selected on CD45RA and the remaining negative fraction served as the memory subset. Blood was collected by leukapheresis, and PBMCs were isolated by Ficoll-Histopaque density gradient centrifugation and then cryopreserved in liquid nitrogen vapor phase. Purity and quantity of every magnetically sorted T cell population were checked by analytical flow cytometry. Each sorted fraction had its genomic DNA isolated and then quantified by UV absorbance on a Nanodrop 2000c. Using the deep immunoSEQ assay, TCR CDR3 regions were amplified from genomic DNA by multiplex PCR. For each cell subset, the extracted genomic DNA was distributed evenly across all wells of several immunoSEQ 96-well plates, and each plate served as one replicate. For sorted subsets, about 200 ng genomic DNA, equal to some 28,000 T cell genomes, was loaded into each replicate PCR. Purified libraries were measured with a Qubit 3.0 fluorometer, size-checked on a Bioanalyzer 2100, and measured again with the KAPA Library Quantification kit. Every immunoSEQ 96-well plate was sequenced on a separate single-read 150-cycle Illumina NextSeq 550 flow cell. Per the source publication's procedure: Because the immunoSEQ output included only junctional sequences and no quality scores, the filtering could not be the same as the filtering used for full-length reads. Sequences were annotated with PyIR, a Python wrapper for IgBLAST v1.9, using IMGT germline references to assign V/J genes and CDR3. Reads with weak V/J assignments (E-value above 1e-6), missing CDR3, stop codons, out-of-frame junctions, or ambiguous translated residues were removed. A V3J clonotype was defined by an identical inferred V gene, J gene, and CDR3 amino acid sequence. Percentage overlap between repertoires was calculated by dividing the number of shared unique clonotypes by the size of the smaller repertoire. Three approaches were used to assess repertoire richness: RTK rarefaction, the Chao1 estimator, and Recon v2.1 estimates of unobserved clonotypes. For all TCRbeta clonotypes obtained by the gDNA method from four donors, generation probabilities were computed with OLGA. The immuneACCESS repertoire file appears here via TCRdb, limited to in-frame rearrangements. These files lack a portion of the clones; in checked studies, under half of the deficit traces to unresolved V genes, and the cause of the others is not known. That table furnishes V, J and clone size, whereas the DNA furnished D and trimming. The sample table contains a few hundred thousand clones; only one count was recorded for around 97% of them. The ten largest make up roughly 0.055% of the sample.

After removal of 4 bases from V and 2 bases from J, the junction retains 8 bases not matched to a gene. Counted from cysteine to phenylalanine, this CDR3 has 15 amino acids. Only the CDR3 portion is preserved as DNA: 45 bases, with reading frame beginning at the first base. CDR1 and CDR2, looked up from the germline V gene (reference sequence), are LNHDA and SQIVND. Regarding this clone: Which antigen it targets is not known. No much larger clone is present one base from it, and per-base qualities are unavailable.

The receptor was isolated from a woman under 40 in good health. The rearrangement combines TRBV19 with TRBJ2-7, with 7 bases in between that match TRBD1. The sample consisted of naive CD4+ T cells sorted from blood. The sample's cell subset or site label, decoded: CD45RA+ positively selected. The nucleotide sequence reads TGTGCCAGTAGTACAGACCGACAGGGACCCTACGAGCAGTACTTC. It specifies CASSTDRQGPYEQYF.